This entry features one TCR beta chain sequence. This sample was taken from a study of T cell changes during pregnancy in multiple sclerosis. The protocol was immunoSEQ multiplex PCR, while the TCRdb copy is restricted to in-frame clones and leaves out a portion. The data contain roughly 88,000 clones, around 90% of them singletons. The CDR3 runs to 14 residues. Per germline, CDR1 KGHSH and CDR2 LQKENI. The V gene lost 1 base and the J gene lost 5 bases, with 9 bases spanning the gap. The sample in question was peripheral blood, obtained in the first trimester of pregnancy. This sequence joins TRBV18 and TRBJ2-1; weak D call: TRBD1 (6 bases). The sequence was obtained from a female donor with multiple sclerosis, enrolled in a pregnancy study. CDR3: CASSPLGGDNEQFF. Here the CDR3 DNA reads TGTGCCAGCTCACCACTAGGGGGTGACAATGAGCAGTTCTTC.